Listed below are T cell receptor beta chains from one sample, sequenced in a study of T-cell memory formation after mild COVID-19. Via MiXCR, TCRdb re-called the 5' RACE reads, giving one row per CDR3 protein. The data show more than 300,000 distinct CDR3 sequences, roughly 15% seen once. Sequencing used PBMCs or a T cell subset sorted from them (not recorded which). Receptors originate from a man in his late teens or twenties who had mild COVID-19 (a few samples of this study predate the infection). Cell type and time point are not known. The CDR3 runs from the conserved cysteine through the conserved F or W. Fields, in order: V gene, J gene, D gene, clone size, CDR3 protein, CDR3 DNA. D genes are given only for firm matches. Not every row has a clone size; where given, it reads once, few, many or a size class.

>TRBV6-5|TRBJ1-4|NA|NA
CASSYSNLNEKLFF
TGTGCCAGCAGTTACTCGAACTTAAATGAAAAACTGTTTTTT
>TRBV10-2|TRBJ2-1|TRBD1|NA
CASSDRDGEQFF
TGCGCCAGCAGCGACAGGGACGGTGAGCAGTTCTTC
>TRBV5-4|TRBJ2-7|NA|many
CASSLEHASEQYF
TGTGCCAGCAGCTTGGAACACGCGAGCGAGCAGTACTTC
>TRBV7-8|TRBJ2-1|NA|few
CASSSAAITYNEQFF
TGTGCCAGCAGCTCCGCGGCGATTACCTACAATGAGCAGTTCTTC
>TRBV4-2|TRBJ2-3|NA|NA
CASSQDGLAISGLDTQYF
TGTGCCAGCAGCCAAGATGGATTAGCGATAAGCGGGTTAGATACGCAGTATTTT
>TRBV3-1|TRBJ2-3|NA|few
CASSQWGLRGSTDTQYF
TGTGCCAGCAGCCAATGGGGACTTCGGGGGAGCACAGATACGCAGTATTTT
>TRBV5-1|TRBJ2-1|NA|NA
CATSRGIEQFF
TGCGCCACCTCCCGCGGGATCGAGCAGTTCTTC
>TRBV7-2|TRBJ2-3|TRBD1|many
CASTQGTGVGDTQYF
TGTGCCAGCACCCAGGGGACAGGGGTTGGAGATACGCAGTATTTT
>TRBV6-5|TRBJ1-3|NA|NA
CASSLRTLGNTIYF
TGTGCCAGCAGTCTCCGGACACTTGGAAACACCATATATTTT
>TRBV7-2|TRBJ2-3|TRBD2|few
CASSSSSGGYTDTQYF
TGTGCCAGCAGCTCATCCAGCGGGGGCTACACAGATACGCAGTATTTT
>TRBV10-2|TRBJ2-5|TRBD1|few
CASRVGQYQETQYF
TGCGCCAGCAGGGTGGGACAGTACCAAGAGACCCAGTACTTC
>TRBV9|TRBJ1-2|NA|NA
CASSVGGTNYGYTF
TGTGCCAGCAGCGTAGGGGGAACTAACTATGGCTACACCTTC
>TRBV20-1|TRBJ2-3|TRBD2|NA
CSASAGGLDTQYF
TGCAGTGCTAGTGCGGGGGGGTTAGATACGCAGTATTTT
>TRBV20-1|TRBJ1-1|NA|few
CSVTGLNTEAFF
TGCAGTGTAACGGGTCTGAACACTGAAGCTTTCTTT
>TRBV24-1|TRBJ1-2|NA|few
CATSDFRGSGYTF
TGTGCCACCAGTGATTTTAGGGGATCTGGCTACACCTTC
>TRBV25-1|TRBJ2-7|NA|few
CASNPPDGDNYEQYF
TGTGCCAGCAACCCGCCGGATGGCGACAACTACGAGCAGTACTTC
>TRBV6-5|TRBJ2-3|TRBD2|few
CASSNSGGLTDTQYF
TGTGCCAGCAGCAATAGCGGGGGGCTCACAGATACGCAGTATTTT
>TRBV3-1|TRBJ1-6|NA|few
CASSLGQINSPLHF
TGTGCCAGCAGCCTCGGACAGATTAATTCACCCCTCCACTTT
>TRBV7-6|TRBJ2-3|TRBD1|few
CASSLVPRDSNTQYF
TGTGCCAGCAGCTTAGTTCCCCGGGACAGTAATACGCAGTATTTT
>TRBV25-1|TRBJ1-1|NA|NA
CASRLGGTEAFF
TGTGCCAGCAGGTTGGGGGGCACTGAAGCTTTCTTT
>TRBV20-1|TRBJ2-3|NA|many
CSARQGTDTQYF
TGCAGTGCTAGACAGGGGACAGATACGCAGTATTTT
>TRBV19|TRBJ2-3|NA|NA
CASSISGSGTDTQYF
TGTGCCAGTAGTATTTCGGGGAGCGGGACAGATACGCAGTATTTT
>TRBV29-1|TRBJ2-3|NA|NA
CSVGRDSTDTQYF
TGCAGCGTGGGCCGGGACAGCACAGATACGCAGTATTTT
>TRBV6-2/TRBV6-3|TRBJ2-1|NA|few
CASISSRLGKSSYNEQFF
TGTGCCAGCATTTCCTCCCGACTAGGCAAGAGCTCCTACAATGAGCAGTTCTTC
>TRBV4-1|TRBJ2-1|TRBD2|NA
CASSLESGLAGDEQFF
TGCGCCAGCAGCCTAGAGTCCGGGTTAGCGGGTGATGAGCAGTTCTTC
>TRBV10-3|TRBJ2-5|TRBD1|NA
CAISDENDRVIGTQYF
TGTGCCATCAGTGATGAGAATGACAGGGTGATTGGGACCCAGTACTTC